Below, one T cell receptor beta chain is given with its context. Its cognate antigen is unknown. V was shortened by 7 bases and J by 7 bases, with 19 bases between the two germline ends. The germline V gene encodes CDR1 WSHSY and CDR2 SAAADI. The CDR3 length is 14 residues. The sample comes from a study of cytomegalovirus exposure and HLA in healthy donors. Background on the study: A prior analysis found 95 million to 140 million unique TCR beta sequences from some 200 million T cells.

The PCR used 60 Vbeta and 13 Jbeta primers. Profiled with immunoSEQ multiplex PCR; TCRdb holds only in-frame clones, not every one. The table includes 110,000 or so clones, over 55% detected once. Study results and limitations: The study carried out a later analysis of TCR beta sequences. It associated 15,000 to 20,000 of them with specific HLA alleles at a false discovery rate of 0.05. A later analysis found common viral pathogens apparently linked to several of the most significant clusters. It was reported that the classifier diagnosed cytomegalovirus status with high specificity and sensitivity in both the original and validation cohorts.

The source of this sequence is a man aged 18-30 years in good health and CMV-seropositive. Sequencing was done on a sample of PBMCs. The chain links TRBV10-2 to TRBJ1-2; tentatively, D is TRBD1 (6 bases). The CDR3 nucleotides are TGCGCCAGCACCGGACAGAGAGGTTGGGGTGGCTACACCTTC. It is translated as CASTGQRGWGGYTF.